Listed below are T cell receptor beta chains from one sample, sequenced in a study of radiotherapy plus CTLA-4 blockade in lung cancer. Sequenced by immunoSEQ multiplex PCR; TCRdb stores in-frame clones only, minus some. The data contain approximately 98,000 clones, 75% to 90% of them singletons. The sample was peripheral blood, taken from a patient treated with radiotherapy plus ipilimumab. All receptors derive from a human donor with non-small cell lung cancer who had a partial response to radiotherapy plus ipilimumab. Each CDR3 is given with its conserved first and last residue. Fields, in order: CDR3 length, D gene, J gene, clone size, V gene, CDR3 DNA, CDR3 protein. The D gene is left open where the match is weak. Clone sizes are given selectively: once, few, many, or a class where the clone is expanded.

>17|TRBD2|TRBJ2-1|NA|TRBV7-9
TGTGCCAGCAGCCGGGCGGGACTAGCGGGAGGATGGTATGAGCAGTTCTTC
CASSRAGLAGGWYEQFF
>18|TRBD1|TRBJ2-3|NA|TRBV4-1
TGCGCCAGCAGCCAAGATCCGGTAGGGGGACAGGGCGCGGATACGCAGTATTTT
CASSQDPVGGQGADTQYF
>16|TRBD2|TRBJ2-1|NA|TRBV5-4
TGTGCCAGCAGCTTGGGGGCTAGCGGGAGATCCAGCGAGCAGTTCTTC
CASSLGASGRSSEQFF
>15|TRBD1|TRBJ2-3|few|TRBV18
TGTGCCAGCTCACTCGGGACAGCGCGCACAGATACGCAGTATTTT
CASSLGTARTDTQYF
>13|NA|TRBJ2-5|NA|TRBV14
TGTGCCAGCAGCCGCCAGGGGTTTAAGACCCAGTACTTC
CASSRQGFKTQYF
>15|TRBD2|TRBJ2-7|once|TRBV5-5
TGTGCCAGCAGCTCGCAACTAGCGGCGACCTACGAGCAGTACTTC
CASSSQLAATYEQYF
>15|NA|TRBJ1-4|NA|TRBV2
TGTGCCAGCAGTGACGGGGGGCCAACTAATGAAAAACTGTTTTTT
CASSDGGPTNEKLFF
>16|NA|TRBJ2-2|NA|TRBV19
TGTGCCAGTAGTATAAAGCGGGCTCGGGACACCGGGGAGCTGTTTTTT
CASSIKRARDTGELFF
>16|TRBD2|TRBJ2-2|NA|TRBV5-8
TGTGCCAGCAGCTTAGGACTAGCGGAGATCACCGGGGAGCTGTTTTTT
CASSLGLAEITGELFF
>14|TRBD1|TRBJ2-7|NA|TRBV7-6
TGTGCCAGCAGCTTAGAGGGGGCGGGCTACGAGCAGTACTTC
CASSLEGAGYEQYF
>14|TRBD2|TRBJ2-1|NA|TRBV28
TGTGCCAGCATTTTGACTAGCGGGAGCAATGAGCAGTTCTTC
CASILTSGSNEQFF
>14|TRBD1|TRBJ2-5|NA|TRBV5-4
TGTGCCAGCAGCCCTGGGACAGACCAAGAGACCCAGTACTTC
CASSPGTDQETQYF
>15|TRBD1|TRBJ1-1|NA|TRBV7-8
TGTGCCAGCAGCCCAGGGACAGGGGGACTTAGAGGAGCTTTCTTT
CASSPGTGGLRGAFF
>13|NA|TRBJ1-2|NA|TRBV6-6
TGTGCCAGCAGCCCCGGGGGGGACTATGGCTACACCTTC
CASSPGGDYGYTF
>14|TRBD2|TRBJ2-1|NA|TRBV6-6
TGTGCCAGCACAGGGACTAGCGGTTACAATGAGCAGTTCTTC
CASTGTSGYNEQFF
>21|TRBD2|TRBJ2-1|NA|TRBV4-1
TGCGCCAGCAGCCAAGTCGGGACAGGGCTAGCGGGGGGCCCAAGGGGCAATGAGCAGTTCTTC
CASSQVGTGLAGGPRGNEQFF
>16|NA|TRBJ1-2|NA|TRBV28
TGTGCCAGCACCGAATTATCTACGGTACGCTCTAGTGGCTACACCTTC
CASTELSTVRSSGYTF
>11|NA|TRBJ2-7|NA|TRBV28
TGTGCCAGCAGTACTACCTACGAGCAGTACTTC
CASSTTYEQYF
>13|NA|TRBJ1-5|NA|TRBV2
TGTGCCAGCAACCGGGACAACAATCAGCCCCAGCATTTT
CASNRDNNQPQHF
>15|NA|TRBJ2-3|NA|TRBV5-1
TGCGCCAGCAGCCCGGGACATTTTAGGACAGATACGCAGTATTTT
CASSPGHFRTDTQYF
>14|NA|TRBJ2-2|NA|TRBV19
TGTGCCAGTACCGACGGACAGCCCACCGGGGAGCTGTTTTTT
CASTDGQPTGELFF
>15|TRBD1|TRBJ1-1|NA|TRBV28
TGTGCCAGCAGCCCAACAGGGGCAAAGGGCACTGAAGCTTTCTTT
CASSPTGAKGTEAFF
>17|TRBD2|TRBJ2-3|NA|TRBV5-6
TGTGCCAGCAGCTCGGTCTTTGGACTAGGAGGTGCTGATACGCAGTATTTT
CASSSVFGLGGADTQYF
>13|NA|TRBJ2-1|NA|TRBV6-4
TGTGCCAGCAGCTACGACAGCGCCAATGAGCAGTTCTTC
CASSYDSANEQFF
>16|NA|TRBJ2-1|NA|TRBV7-2
TGTGCCAGCAGCTTAGGAAGGTTAACGAATAGCTATGAGCAGTTCTTC
CASSLGRLTNSYEQFF
>16|TRBD1|TRBJ2-2|NA|TRBV19
TGTGCCAGTAGTACCAGAACAGGGGGGATGGACGGGGAGCTGTTTTTT
CASSTRTGGMDGELFF
>16|NA|TRBJ1-4|NA|TRBV19
TGTGCCAGTAGTTCCTCGGTTGCAGGAGGCTATGAAAAACTGTTTTTT
CASSSSVAGGYEKLFF
>15|NA|TRBJ2-1|NA|TRBV18
TGTGCCAGCTCACTTAACAGGGTTTTGGACAATGAGCAGTTCTTC
CASSLNRVLDNEQFF
>14|NA|TRBJ1-6|NA|TRBV5-8
TGTGCCAGCAGCTTGGGGTCAGGCAATTCACCCCTCCACTTT
CASSLGSGNSPLHF
>13|NA|TRBJ1-1|NA|TRBV28
TGTGCCAGCAGTTTAGTTTTGGGGCGAGGAGCTTTCTTT
CASSLVLGRGAFF
>16|NA|TRBJ1-1|NA|TRBV11-2
TGTGCCAGCAGCTTATTACCCCCCTCGGTGGGCGCTGAAGCTTTCTTT
CASSLLPPSVGAEAFF
>16|TRBD1|TRBJ2-2|NA|TRBV7-3
TGTGCCAGCAGCCCCGACAGGGGTTGGAGCACCGGGGAGCTGTTTTTT
CASSPDRGWSTGELFF